This TCR beta chain was sequenced in a study of control samples from healthy donors and cancer patients. Assay used: immunoSEQ multiplex PCR; TCRdb lists only in-frame clones, some missing. The table shows 150,000 to 200,000 clones, with roughly 91% occurring only once. CDR1 is LGHDT and CDR2 is YNNKEL in the germline V gene (reference sequence). The CDR3 covers 11 residues. Trimming cost V 5 bases and J 1 base, with 0 bases left between them. The sequence was collected from a woman younger than 45 in good health. This sequence joins TRBV3-1 (or the pseudogene TRBV3-2) and TRBJ1-3; D not certain. The sample comprised blood. The CDR3 DNA is TGTGCCAGCAGCTCTGGAAACACCATATATTTT. Translating gives CASSSGNTIYF.